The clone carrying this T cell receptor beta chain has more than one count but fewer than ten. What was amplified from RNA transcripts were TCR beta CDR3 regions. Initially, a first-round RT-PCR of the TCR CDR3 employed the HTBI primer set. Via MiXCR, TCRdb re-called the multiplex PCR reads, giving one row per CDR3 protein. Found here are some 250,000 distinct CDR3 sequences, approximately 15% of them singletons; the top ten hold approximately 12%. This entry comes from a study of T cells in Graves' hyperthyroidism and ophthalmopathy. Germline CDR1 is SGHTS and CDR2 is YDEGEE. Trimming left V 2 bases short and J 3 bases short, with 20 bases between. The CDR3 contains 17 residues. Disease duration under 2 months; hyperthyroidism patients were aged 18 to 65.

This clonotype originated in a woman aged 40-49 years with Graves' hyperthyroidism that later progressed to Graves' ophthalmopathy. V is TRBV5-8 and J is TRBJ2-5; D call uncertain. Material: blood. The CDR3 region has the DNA TGTGCCAGCAGCTTAGGGTTTAAGGACCCGAGGAAAGAGACCCAGTACTTC. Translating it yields CASSLGFKDPRKETQYF.